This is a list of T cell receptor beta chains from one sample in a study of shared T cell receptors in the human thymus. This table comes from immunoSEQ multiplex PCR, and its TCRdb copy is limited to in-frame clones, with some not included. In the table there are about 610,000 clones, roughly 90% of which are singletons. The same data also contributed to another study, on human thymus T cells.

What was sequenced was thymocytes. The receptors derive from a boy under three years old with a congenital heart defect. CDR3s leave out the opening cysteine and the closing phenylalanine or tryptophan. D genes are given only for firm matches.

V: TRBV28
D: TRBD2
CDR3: ASSIAGGPVKTQY

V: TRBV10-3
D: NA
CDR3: AISEGGIFSYEQY

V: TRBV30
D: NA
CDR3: AWILEGGEQY

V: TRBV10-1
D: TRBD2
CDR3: ASRGRGASPSGSSYEQY

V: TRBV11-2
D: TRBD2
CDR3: ASSLGGYGGTSYNEQF

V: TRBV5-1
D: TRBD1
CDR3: ASSFVGQGNYGYT

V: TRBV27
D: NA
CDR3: ASSAYLAGLGWGNTEAF

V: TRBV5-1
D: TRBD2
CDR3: ASSGSGLAGSTDTQY

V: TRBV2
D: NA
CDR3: ASSEGHTNTGELF

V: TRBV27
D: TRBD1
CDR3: ASSLAGQGYGYT

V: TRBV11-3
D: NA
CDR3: ASSLDTLNTEAF

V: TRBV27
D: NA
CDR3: ASRFLRGPDTQY

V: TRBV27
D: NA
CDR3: ASSLRGKGLPYNEQF

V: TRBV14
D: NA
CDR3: ASSQDRRDSRNYEQY

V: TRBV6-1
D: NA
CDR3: ASSEAGGRCEQY

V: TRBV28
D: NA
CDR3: ASSEPYSNQPQH

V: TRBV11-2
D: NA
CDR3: ASSFSSYEQY

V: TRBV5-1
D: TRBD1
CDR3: ASSLGDRNSPLH

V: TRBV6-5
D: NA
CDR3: ASSYSSAAQETQY

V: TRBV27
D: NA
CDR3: ASSSQVPLNTEAF

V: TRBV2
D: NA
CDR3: ASNHDSKVEAF

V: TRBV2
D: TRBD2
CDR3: ASRPGLAGGPKNYEQY

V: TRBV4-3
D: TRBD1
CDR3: ASSQETGGGGGYP